This TCR beta chain was profiled in a study of CXCR3-negative and CXCR3-positive naive CD8 T cells. The germline CDR1 and CDR2 sequences are SQVTM and ANQGSEA. This CDR3 has 11 residues. Libraries of TRB cDNA were made by 5' RACE and carried UMIs. TCRdb reworked the 5' RACE reads into one entry per CDR3 protein, no DNA. Its table lists 100,000 to 150,000 distinct CDR3 sequences. The sequenced sample was naive CXCR3- CD8+ T cells from blood. Subset of the sample: CD45RO-CCR7+CD27+CD95- naive CD8+ T cells lacking CXCR3 (TNR3-). The receptor comes from a human donor in good health. Some clones in this sample may be carry-over from other donors' samples. This chain joins TRBV29-1 and TRBJ2-7. The CDR3 reads CSVDLGYEQYF.